A selection of T cell receptor beta chains follows, all from one sample in a study of glioma-infiltrating T cells. MiXCR, run by TCRdb on the multiplex PCR reads, gives a single entry per CDR3 protein. This sample has about 190,000 distinct CDR3 sequences; 32% occur once, and the top ten carry 20%. The sample comprised glioma tissue, nonneoplastic brain tissue, or PBMCs (not recorded which). The receptors stem from a human donor with low-grade glioma or glioblastoma, undergoing nonglioma brain surgery, or in good health (not recorded which). Both conserved end residues are part of each CDR3. D genes are given only for firm matches. Rows may omit the clone size; those that give it use once, few, many or a size class.

j_call	d_call	v_call	clone_size	cdr3_aa	cdr3_nt
TRBJ2-7	TRBD2	TRBV6-9	NA	CASSLLAGDGDEQYF	TGTGCCAGCAGTTTACTAGCGGGAGATGGCGACGAGCAGTACTTC
TRBJ2-4	NA	TRBV28	many	CASSSAAGRGNIQYF	TGTGCCAGCAGTTCGGCCGCAGGCAGGGGAAACATTCAGTACTTC
TRBJ1-3	NA	TRBV28	many	CASSLGRTRNTIYF	TGTGCCAGCAGTCTTGGGAGGACCCGAAACACCATATATTTT
TRBJ1-6	NA	TRBV7-9	many	CASRQGYNSPLHF	TGTGCCAGCAGACAGGGTTATAATTCACCCCTCCACTTT
TRBJ2-7	NA	TRBV6-2/TRBV6-3	many	CASKRDFSYEQYF	TGTGCCAGCAAGAGGGACTTCTCCTACGAGCAGTACTTC
TRBJ2-3	NA	TRBV7-9	many	CASSFGDTQYF	TGTGCCAGCAGCTTCGGAGATACGCAGTATTTT
TRBJ2-1	TRBD2	TRBV19	many	CASSRIAGTTLNEQFF	TGTGCCAGTAGTCGAATCGCCGGGACTACCTTAAATGAGCAGTTCTTC
TRBJ2-7	NA	TRBV20-1	many	CSARGTRSSYEQYF	TGCAGTGCTAGAGGAACTCGGAGCTCCTACGAGCAGTACTTC
TRBJ2-7	NA	TRBV7-2	many	CASSLAGGGSYEQYF	TGTGCCAGCAGCTTAGCGGGAGGGGGTTCCTACGAGCAGTACTTC
TRBJ1-2	NA	TRBV29-1	NA	CSVEGYSMPYGYTF	TGCAGCGTTGAAGGGTACAGCATGCCCTATGGCTACACCTTC
TRBJ2-2	NA	TRBV4-3	many	CASSQEPRTGELFF	TGCGCCAGCAGCCAAGAACCGCGTACCGGGGAGCTGTTTTTT
TRBJ1-5	NA	TRBV7-2	many	CASSFDRYQPQHF	TGTGCCAGCAGCTTTGACAGGTATCAGCCCCAGCATTTT
TRBJ1-1	NA	TRBV30	NA	CARTEGLNTEAFF	TGTGCCCGTACGGAAGGCTTGAACACTGAAGCTTTCTTT
TRBJ1-2	NA	TRBV30	NA	CAWTGGRGYTF	TGTGCCTGGACGGGGGGCCGTGGCTACACCTTC
TRBJ2-7	NA	TRBV6-1	NA	CASSQERGAGLSSYEQYF	TGTGCCAGCAGCCAAGAACGGGGAGCGGGTCTCAGCTCCTACGAGCAGTACTTC
TRBJ2-6	NA	TRBV20-1	many	CSARATGANVLTF	TGCAGTGCTAGGGCGACCGGGGCCAACGTCCTGACTTTC
TRBJ1-1	NA	TRBV5-1	many	CASSLYDTEAFF	TGCGCCAGCAGCTTGTATGACACTGAAGCTTTCTTT
TRBJ2-7	NA	TRBV20-1	NA	CSASPFYEQPF	TGCAGTGCCAGTCCCTTCTACGAGCAGCCCTTC
TRBJ1-6	NA	TRBV4-1	few	CASSHRDAGNSPLHF	TGCGCCAGCAGCCACCGGGACGCGGGTAATTCACCCCTCCACTTT
TRBJ2-7	NA	TRBV7-2	NA	CASRLMRELHEQYF	TGTGCCAGCAGATTGATGAGGGAGCTCCACGAGCAGTACTTC
TRBJ2-1	NA	TRBV7-3	many	CASSPQPYNEQFF	TGTGCCAGCAGCCCCCAGCCATACAATGAGCAGTTCTTC
TRBJ2-2	TRBD1	TRBV28	many	CASRPGGQGNTGELFF	TGTGCCAGCAGGCCGGGGGGACAGGGAAACACCGGGGAGCTGTTTTTT
TRBJ1-5	NA	TRBV12-3/TRBV12-4	NA	CASSLDLGHPQHF	TGTGCCAGCAGTTTAGATTTGGGACACCCCCAGCATTTT
TRBJ2-7	TRBD2	TRBV30	NA	CAWSGGLTAGESYEQYF	TGTGCCTGGAGTGGGGGGTTAACCGCGGGAGAGTCGTACGAGCAGTACTTC
TRBJ1-2	NA	TRBV3-1	many	CASSQGSGVGYGYTF	TGTGCCAGCAGCCAAGGTTCAGGGGTGGGCTATGGCTACACCTTC
TRBJ2-7	NA	TRBV7-6	many	CASSPTHSTYEQYF	TGTGCCAGCAGCCCAACCCACTCCACCTACGAGCAGTACTTC
TRBJ1-6	NA	TRBV7-2	many	CASSLAGLVGSPLHF	TGTGCCAGCAGCTTGGCAGGGCTAGTAGGTTCACCCCTCCACTTT
TRBJ2-5	TRBD2	TRBV5-1	few	CASSLDGGFQETQYF	TGCGCCAGCAGCTTGGACGGGGGGTTCCAAGAGACCCAGTACTTC
TRBJ2-5	NA	TRBV7-6	many	CASSRGAEPQETQYF	TGTGCCAGCAGCCGAGGAGCGGAGCCACAAGAGACCCAGTACTTC
TRBJ2-5	NA	TRBV7-7	NA	CASSHISPSGSKETQYF	TGTGCTAGCAGCCATATATCCCCTTCAGGGTCAAAAGAGACCCAGTACTTC
TRBJ2-1	TRBD2	TRBV5-4	NA	CASSVSGRPSYNEQFF	TGTGCCAGCAGCGTTAGCGGGAGGCCCTCCTACAATGAGCAGTTCTTC
TRBJ2-1	TRBD2	TRBV27	NA	CASSMQAGGPYNGQFF	TGTGCCAGTAGTATGCAAGCGGGAGGGCCCTACAATGGGCAGTTCTTC
TRBJ2-7	NA	TRBV9	NA	CASSVGGVSYEQYF	TGTGCCAGCAGCGTAGGGGGCGTCTCCTACGAGCAGTACTTC
TRBJ1-2	NA	TRBV29-1	many	CSVQEGGYGYTF	TGCAGCGTTCAGGAAGGGGGCTATGGCTACACCTTC
TRBJ1-5	NA	TRBV29-1	many	CSVELQGNSNQPQHF	TGCAGCGTAGAGTTGCAGGGGAATAGCAATCAGCCCCAGCATTTT
TRBJ2-2	NA	TRBV14	NA	CASSLQGGTGELFF	TGTGCCAGCAGCCTACAGGGTGGCACCGGGGAGCTGTTTTTT
TRBJ1-4	TRBD1	TRBV7-9	many	CASSQGDWPANEKLFF	TGTGCCAGCAGCCAGGGGGATTGGCCGGCTAATGAAAAACTGTTTTTT
TRBJ2-7	NA	TRBV6-1	many	CASSSLGTVAYEQYF	TGTGCCAGCAGTTCTCTCGGGACGGTAGCCTACGAGCAGTACTTC
TRBJ2-7	NA	TRBV20-1	NA	CSARTAFTCEQYF	TGCAGTGCTAGAACAGCGTTCACCTGCGAGCAGTACTTC
TRBJ1-3	NA	TRBV4-3	many	CASSQEVGSGNTIYF	TGCGCCAGCAGCCAAGAGGTGGGGAGCGGAAACACCATATATTTT
TRBJ2-1	TRBD2	TRBV20-1	NA	CSARASGRGNEQFF	TGCAGTGCTAGAGCCAGCGGGAGGGGCAATGAGCAGTTCTTC
TRBJ1-2	TRBD1	TRBV14	few	CASSLTGTDNYGYTF	TGTGCCAGCAGCCTGACCGGGACAGACAACTATGGCTACACCTTC
TRBJ1-2	NA	TRBV19	few	CASSIGDGYYGYTF	TGTGCCAGTAGTATTGGGGACGGATACTATGGCTACACCTTC
TRBJ2-1	TRBD2	TRBV5-1	few	CASSSLPGGSNEQFF	TGCGCCAGCAGCAGCCTCCCTGGCGGGAGCAATGAGCAGTTCTTC
TRBJ2-6	TRBD2	TRBV4-1	NA	CASSQRTSGRPHAVLTF	TGCGCCAGCAGCCAGAGGACTAGCGGGAGACCCCACGCCGTCCTGACTTTC
TRBJ2-7	TRBD2	TRBV20-1	many	CSACKPAGCYEQYF	TGCAGTGCTTGTAAACCAGCGGGATGCTACGAGCAGTACTTC
TRBJ2-7	NA	TRBV10-3	many	CATNDRFYEQYF	TGTGCCACCAACGACAGGTTTTACGAGCAGTACTTC
TRBJ2-5	NA	TRBV5-4	NA	CASSSTGAQETQYF	TGTGCCAGCAGCTCCACCGGGGCCCAAGAGACCCAGTACTTC
TRBJ2-5	NA	TRBV3-1	NA	CSSSQDGRYWPETQYF	TGTTCCAGCAGCCAAGACGGTCGGTATTGGCCAGAGACCCAGTACTTC
TRBJ2-7	NA	TRBV4-1	many	CASSQDNPREQYF	TGCGCCAGCAGCCAAGATAACCCCCGGGAGCAGTACTTC
TRBJ2-5	TRBD1	TRBV5-1	NA	CASSRGQELQDTQYF	TGCGCCAGCAGCAGGGGACAGGAGCTACAAGATACCCAGTACTTC
TRBJ1-2	NA	TRBV12-3/TRBV12-4	NA	CASSPAGSGYGYTF	TGTGCCAGCAGCCCAGCAGGGTCCGGCTATGGCTACACCTTC
TRBJ1-5	NA	TRBV4-2	many	CASSWEQADQPQHF	TGTGCCAGCAGCTGGGAGCAGGCCGATCAGCCCCAGCATTTT
TRBJ1-5	TRBD1	TRBV19	many	CASTANRDSNQPQHF	TGTGCCAGTACTGCCAACCGGGACAGTAATCAGCCCCAGCATTTT
TRBJ1-5	NA	TRBV20-1	NA	CSALPGVVNQPQHF	TGCAGTGCCCTCCCTGGGGTCGTGAATCAGCCCCAGCATTTT
TRBJ2-7	NA	TRBV19	many	CASSRDFSYEQYF	TGTGCCAGTAGTAGAGACTTCTCCTACGAGCAGTACTTC
TRBJ1-2	TRBD1	TRBV6-2/TRBV6-3	many	CASSSSPGQGASYTF	TGTGCCAGCAGTTCATCTCCGGGACAGGGGGCGAGCTACACCTTC
TRBJ1-1	TRBD1	TRBV7-9	many	CASSLVERQGTMNTEAFF	TGTGCCAGCAGCTTAGTGGAGCGACAGGGTACGATGAACACTGAAGCTTTCTTT
TRBJ2-7	NA	TRBV20-1	many	CSARPGTSSSYEQYF	TGCAGTGCTAGACCCGGGACCTCCAGCTCCTACGAGCAGTACTTC
TRBJ2-1	TRBD2	TRBV20-1	many	CSARGGTSGRGSDEQFF	TGCAGTGCTAGGGGGGGGACTAGCGGGAGAGGTAGCGATGAGCAGTTCTTC